The present entry profiles one T cell receptor (beta chain) with its context. This CDR3 has 15 amino acids. V shed 1 base, J shed 1 base, and the junction held 2 bases outside the gene matches. The V gene's germline CDR1 is KGHSH and CDR2 LQKENI. This entry is derived from a study of cytomegalovirus exposure and HLA in healthy donors. PCR employed 60 Vbeta and 13 Jbeta primers. The protocol was immunoSEQ multiplex PCR, while the TCRdb copy is restricted to in-frame clones and leaves out a portion. The sample carries 150,000 to 200,000 clones, roughly 90% recorded once. The chain joins TRBV18 to TRBJ2-5; 8 bases are a match to TRBD2. Material for sequencing was PBMCs. The receptor was derived from a girl in the first two years of life in good health and CMV-seronegative. The CDR3 here is CASSPLAGSQETQYF. The CDR3 DNA follows: TGTGCCAGCTCACCACTAGCGGGGAGCCAAGAGACCCAGTACTTC.